A single sample gave rise to the 23 T cell receptor beta chains below, sequenced in a study of OX40 agonist ivuxolimab in advanced cancers. Some clones are missing from TCRdb's copy, which holds only in-frame ones; the method was immunoSEQ multiplex PCR. The data contain more than 45,000 clones, roughly 86% of them seen just once; the ten biggest clones take up roughly 8.4%. The sample in question was CD4+ or CD8+ T cells sorted from blood, obtained in a trial of the OX40 agonist ivuxolimab. The receptor source for this set is an adult with an advanced solid tumor such as melanoma, head and neck, liver or kidney cancer.

This chain joins TRBV9 and TRBJ1-3; 7 nucleotides line up with TRBD1. CDR3 length equals 17 residues. Trimming at V came to 3 bases and at J to 8 bases, leaving 17 bases not matched to a gene. Per the germline V gene, CDR1 is SGDLS and CDR2 is YYNGEE. CDR3 DNA: TGTGCCAGCAGCGGAAACAGGGGTGCAAACGTGGAGCACACCATATATTTT. Translating it yields CASSGNRGANVEHTIYF.

The V and J genes are TRBV29-1 and TRBJ2-1, with TRBD2 matching over 9 bases. The germline V gene encodes CDR1 SQVTM and CDR2 ANQGSEA. Trimming took 3 bases from V and 3 from J; bases not matched to a gene: 9. The CDR3 is made up of 16 amino acids. This chain's CDR3 is CSVDPSGIGGYNEQFF. As DNA, the CDR3 is TGCAGCGTTGACCCTAGCGGGATAGGAGGCTACAATGAGCAGTTCTTC.

This chain's CDR3 is CASSLSRGTGELFF. In DNA, the CDR3 is TGTGCCAGCAGCTTATCTAGAGGGACCGGGGAGCTGTTTTTT. The J gene is TRBJ2-2, the V gene TRBV7-2; possibly TRBD2 for D (5 bases). V dropped 2 bases and J dropped 5 bases, with 9 bases sitting between them. This CDR3 has 14 residues. CDR1 and CDR2 (germline): SGHTA, FQGNSA.

V is TRBV27 and J is TRBJ2-7; D might be TRBD2 (6 bases). The germline V gene has CDR1 MNHEY and CDR2 SMNVEV (reference sequence). Trimming took off 10 bases at V and 3 bases at J, with 22 bases between the two ends. The CDR3 loop spans 15 amino acids. DNA of the CDR3: TGTGCCACCAAACGGGAGTGGGGGGTCTACTACGAGCAGTACTTC. Residues: CATKREWGVYYEQYF.

The chain employs TRBV7-3 and TRBJ1-5; 8 nucleotides agree with TRBD1. Germline trimming cut 5 bases from V and 2 bases from J; bases unmatched to any gene: 8. CDR3 length: 16 amino acids. Per germline, CDR1 SGHTA and CDR2 FQGTGA. The CDR3 sequence is CASSPNGQGGNQPQHF. The DNA of the CDR3 is TGTGCCAGCAGCCCGAACGGACAGGGTGGCAATCAGCCCCAGCATTTT.

CDR3 protein: CATGDSNQPQHF. The CDR3 bases are TGTGCCACCGGGGACAGCAATCAGCCCCAGCATTTT. The chain is built from TRBV27 and TRBJ1-5; D may be TRBD1 (5 bases). This CDR3 is 12 amino acids long. Per germline, CDR1 MNHEY and CDR2 SMNVEV (reference sequence). The germline V and J ends were trimmed by 10 bases and 1 base, with 8 bases remaining between them.

J is TRBJ1-3 and V is TRBV6-5; D uncertain. Trimming shortened V by 0 bases and J by 2 bases, and 11 bases separated the two germline ends. CDR1 and CDR2 from the germline V gene are MNHEY and SVGAGI. CDR3 length: 16 amino acids. CDR3 in amino acids: CASSYSRGLPGNTIYF. CDR3 sequence (DNA): TGTGCCAGCAGTTACTCGCGGGGTCTGCCTGGAAACACCATATATTTT.

The J gene is TRBJ2-7, the V gene TRBV7-9; TRBD1 is a possible D gene (5 bases). This CDR3 has 12 amino acids. Germline CDR1 is SEHNR and CDR2 is FQNEAQ (reference sequence). The V and J ends lost 2 bases and 5 bases respectively, with 7 bases between them. The CDR3 loop reads CASSLLRDEQYF. The CDR3 nucleotides read TGTGCCAGCAGCTTACTCAGGGACGAGCAGTACTTC. The full variable domain, completed using reference TRBV7-9 and TRBJ2-7, is DTGVSQNPRHKITKRGQNVTFRCDPISEHNRLYWYRQTLGQGPEFLTYFQNEAQLEKSRLLSDRFSAERPKGSFSTLEIQRTEQGDSAMYLCASSLLRDEQYFGPGTRLTVT.

This clone is a singleton in its sample. The V and J genes are TRBV7-9 and TRBJ1-6, with 7 bases matching TRBD1. Germline V gene data show CDR1 as SEHNR and CDR2 as FQNEAQ (reference sequence). The ends lost 5 bases at V and 7 bases at J; junction bases unmatched: 8. The CDR3 is made up of 15 amino acids. CDR3 sequence: CASSKRQGANSPLHF. As DNA, the CDR3 is TGTGCCAGCAGCAAACGACAGGGAGCAAATTCACCCCTCCACTTT. Full variable domain (missing parts from reference TRBV7-9 and TRBJ1-6): DTGVSQNPRHKITKRGQNVTFRCDPISEHNRLYWYRQTLGQGPEFLTYFQNEAQLEKSRLLSDRFSAERPKGSFSTLEIQRTEQGDSAMYLCASSKRQGANSPLHFGNGTRLTVT.

The chain couples TRBV28 to TRBJ1-1, with D perhaps matching TRBD1 (5 bases). Germline-derived CDR1 and CDR2 are MDHEN and SYDVKM. V was cut by 6 bases and J by 0 bases, with 17 bases left in between. The CDR3 totals 16 residues. CDR3 residues: CASSSNGAAVNTEAFF. In DNA, the CDR3 is TGTGCCAGCAGCTCTAACGGGGCAGCGGTGAACACTGAAGCTTTCTTT.

V gene TRBV4-1 combines with J gene TRBJ2-4, with 15 bases that match TRBD2. The ends lost 4 bases at V and 0 bases at J; junction bases unmatched: 4. The germline V gene has CDR1 MGHRA and CDR2 YSYEKL. The length of the CDR3 is 18 residues. CDR3 sequence: CASSPGLAGGRAKNIQYF. The DNA for the CDR3 is TGCGCCAGCAGCCCGGGACTAGCGGGAGGTAGAGCCAAAAACATTCAGTACTTC.

V and J are TRBV6-1 and TRBJ2-1, with 10 nucleotides matching TRBD1. The V and J ends lost 10 bases and 9 bases, in that order; junction bases with no gene match: 9. CDR1 and CDR2 from the germline V gene are MNHNS and SASEGT. CDR3 size: 13 residues. Here the CDR3 reads CATNRDRGFEQFF. The CDR3 DNA sequence: TGTGCCACCAACCGGGACAGGGGTTTTGAGCAGTTCTTC.

This rearrangement joins TRBV5-1 to TRBJ2-7; 15 nucleotides agree with TRBD2. With V trimmed by 4 bases and J by 4 bases, 3 bases remained unmatched. The germline V gene has CDR1 SGHRS and CDR2 YFSETQ. The CDR3 has 15 residues. This chain's CDR3 is CASSTGLAGGYEQYF. As DNA, the CDR3 is TGCGCCAGCAGCACGGGACTAGCGGGAGGATACGAGCAGTACTTC.

The chain carries TRBV5-8 and TRBJ1-5, with D uncertain. In germline, CDR1 is SGHTS, CDR2 YDEGEE. This CDR3 is 15 amino acids long. Trimming took off 0 bases at V and 3 bases at J, with 10 bases between the two ends. The CDR3 protein is CASSLGTDLNQPQHF. CDR3 coding DNA: TGTGCCAGCAGCTTGGGGACCGACCTCAATCAGCCCCAGCATTTT.

The rearrangement joins TRBV30 to TRBJ1-2; D remains unclear. The CDR3 extends over 13 amino acids. The ends were cut back, 1 base at V and 8 bases at J, with 14 bases in the middle. Germline CDR1 reads GTSNPN; CDR2 reads SVGIG (reference sequence). CDR3 residues: CAWSGRRREGYTF. In nucleotides, the CDR3 is TGTGCCTGGAGTGGGAGACGGAGGGAGGGCTACACCTTC.

The chain has TRBV14 and TRBJ2-3; 10 nucleotides agree with TRBD2. Trimming removed 4 bases from V and 2 bases from J; junction bases left unmatched: 9. The CDR3 length is 17 residues. The germline gives CDR1 SGHDN, CDR2 FVKESK. CDR3 region: CASSLFSGTSATDTQYF. CDR3 nucleotide sequence: TGTGCCAGCAGCCTCTTTTCCGGGACTAGCGCCACAGATACGCAGTATTTT.

This clone was counted once. This chain joins TRBV14 and TRBJ2-5; D may be TRBD2 (5 bases). The germline V gene encodes CDR1 SGHDN and CDR2 FVKESK. The CDR3 is 14 residues long. V lost 4 bases to trimming and J lost 1 base, with 10 bases between them. Here the CDR3 reads CASSLRAGQETQYF. CDR3 DNA sequence: TGTGCCAGCAGCCTCCGTGCGGGCCAAGAGACCCAGTACTTC.

The V gene is TRBV19, the J gene TRBJ2-7; 10 nucleotides agree with TRBD1. The trim removed 5 bases at V and 3 bases at J, leaving 7 bases unmatched. The CDR3 has 15 amino acids. The germline V gene has CDR1 LNHDA and CDR2 SQIVND (reference sequence). DNA of the CDR3: TGTGCCAGTAGTCAGGTTGGACAGGGGGGCTACGAGCAGTACTTC. Protein sequence: CASSQVGQGGYEQYF.

The J gene is TRBJ2-5, the V gene TRBV7-8; no definite D call. Near its end, the DNA agrees better with TRBJ2-7, so the J call may be wrong. Germline lookup yields CDR1 SGHVS and CDR2 FQNEAQ. This CDR3 spans 11 amino acids. The CDR3 loop is CASSPSYEQYF. CDR3 nucleotide sequence: TGTGCCAGCAGCCCTTCCTACGAGCAGTACTTC.

The chain recombines TRBV6-1 with TRBJ2-2, with 9 nucleotides matching TRBD1. Per germline, CDR1 MNHNS and CDR2 SASEGT. V was clipped by 6 bases and J by 6 bases; unmatched bases: 8. The CDR3 spans 15 residues. The CDR3 nucleotides are TGTGCCAGCAGACCGACAGGGGGTTTCGCCGGGGAGCTGTTTTTT. It specifies CASRPTGGFAGELFF.

CDR3 coding DNA: TGTGCCAGCAGTTCAGCGGGAAGCACAGATACGCAGTATTTT. It codes for CASSSAGSTDTQYF. The rearrangement uses TRBV28 and TRBJ2-3, with 7 bases that match TRBD2. The CDR3 is 14 residues long. Trimming cost V 4 bases and J 0 bases; bases outside gene matches: 1. Per the germline V gene, CDR1 is MDHEN and CDR2 is SYDVKM.

V is TRBV7-9 and J is TRBJ1-1; D not certain. Germline V gene lookup returns CDR1 SEHNR and CDR2 FQNEAQ (reference sequence). V was trimmed by 4 bases and J by 2 bases, leaving 5 bases between them. The CDR3 is 12 amino acids. CDR3 sequence: CASSYINTEAFF. CDR3 sequence (DNA): TGTGCCAGCAGCTACATAAACACTGAAGCTTTCTTT.

The chain employs TRBV5-6 and TRBJ2-7; 8 nucleotides line up with TRBD1. The V and J ends lost 0 bases and 2 bases, in that order; junction bases with no gene match: 4. The CDR3 loop spans 15 amino acids. The germline V gene encodes CDR1 SGHDT and CDR2 YYEEEE. CDR3 sequence: CASSLAGGKAYEQYF. The CDR3 DNA reads TGTGCCAGCAGCTTGGCAGGGGGCAAAGCCTACGAGCAGTACTTC.